This entry describes one T cell receptor beta chain. Deletions cut 5 bases from V and 7 bases from J, with 23 bases between. CDR1 and CDR2 from the germline V gene are SGHAT and FQNNGV. The CDR3 is made up of 16 amino acids. These data are taken from a study of blood T cell repertoires in COVID-19. Study details: Sites in the United States, Italy and Spain provided acute and convalescent COVID-19 samples.

How the authors handled the data: Amplification of reference gene primers was used by the study to estimate nucleated cell counts. Profiled with immunoSEQ multiplex PCR; TCRdb holds only in-frame clones, not every one. Clone size and V and J calls were adopted from that table, with D and trimming inferred from the DNA. This table has about 170,000 clones, approximately 91% appearing once. Sequenced material: peripheral blood. The origin of this receptor is a young man with COVID-19, enrolled during active disease. J is TRBJ2-5 and V is TRBV11-2, with a possible D match to TRBD1 (5 bases). The CDR3 here is CASSPPGAAYTRTQYF. The CDR3 DNA sequence: TGTGCCAGCAGCCCCCCTGGGGCAGCTTATACGAGGACCCAGTACTTC.